This T cell receptor beta chain was documented in a study of blood T cell repertoires in COVID-19 (TCRdb year 2020). About the investigation overall: The collaborator samples originated in the United States, Italy and Spain and spanned the acute and convalescent phases of COVID-19. The repertoires were made available in a free public database intended to serve as a resource for research on the immune response to SARS-CoV-2. The prospective study material was composed of cDNA or gDNA derived from T cells, B-cell-depleted T cells, or PBMCs. The dataset comprised deeply sampled blood TCRbeta repertoires from subjects exposed to, actively infected with, or recovered from COVID-19. HLA class I and class II types, where available, came from metadata supplied by the sample provider rather than from assay-based typing. Nearly every sample came with metadata listing a de-identified subject ID, COVID-19 status, age in years and sex. The samples were drawn from the first 160 participants of the ongoing ImmuneRACE study and from 950 to 1,500 subjects provided by 6 global collaborators.

The CDR3, from cysteine to phenylalanine, totals 16 residues. CDR3 DNA is the only sequence kept; it has 48 bases, read in frame from the first base. The junction shows trimming of 5 bases on V and 10 bases on J, plus 21 bases between the germline ends. Sequences SGHVS (CDR1) and FQNEAQ (CDR2) are obtained from the germline V gene. One collaborating source in Seattle enrolled patients while the patients were actively infected and followed the patients over time throughout the course of disease. Each collaborating institution followed its own protocols to collect whole blood in K2EDTA tubes. For TCRbeta analysis, collaborators shipped samples in one of three forms: frozen whole blood, isolated PBMCs, or DNA extracted from either of those sample types. With respect to this clone: Its specific antigen is unknown. Nothing much larger sits one base from this clone, and base qualities are not available.

TCRbeta CDR3 regions were amplified from genomic DNA using the immunoSEQ Assay, a bias-controlled multiplex PCR. In the paper's pipeline: Within the assay, amplification of reference gene primers was used to estimate how many nucleated cells each sample contained. Sequence reads were collapsed and filtered to measure the absolute abundance of every unique TCRbeta CDR3 rearrangement. For each sample, productive Simpson clonality was calculated by taking the square root of Simpson's diversity index across productive rearrangements. As stored in TCRdb, this immuneACCESS dataset retains in-frame rearrangements with V and J assigned. A fraction of the clones does not appear; measured against another copy, unresolved V genes explain less than half of the discrepancy, and the remainder lacks a known reason. Clone size and V and J calls were adopted from that table, with D and trimming inferred from the DNA. The sample table holds some 270,000 clones, of which under 85% were seen once. The ten largest make up 0.85% to 0.9% of the sample.

General study outcomes and caveats: Clinical and demographic metadata were provided uncurated, with the amount varying by source and participant.

Input material: peripheral blood. This TCR derives from a human donor with COVID-19, enrolled during active disease. The donor label of this sample is uncertain. The rearrangement combines TRBV7-8 with TRBJ1-6; the D gene is unclear. CDR3 sequence: CASSPRDRIDFSPLHF. The bases read TGTGCCAGCAGCCCGCGGGATAGGATTGACTTCTCACCCCTCCACTTT.